Presented here are 19 T cell receptor beta chains from one specimen sequenced in a study of T cell repertoires in cytomegalovirus infection. TCRdb itself ran the reads through MiXCR, one entry per CDR3 protein. The sample has about 140,000 distinct CDR3 sequences, about 6.5% seen once. The sequencing sample was made of PBMCs. The receptors shown here come from a human donor in good health (CMV status not recorded). Some clones in this sample may be carry-over from other donors' samples.

This clonotype was found a few times. No conserved phenylalanine or tryptophan ends this CDR3, so it is likely a read error. Because the CDR3's place on the DNA is in doubt, the DNA is left out and the CDR3 is given as listed by TCRdb. V usage is TRBV28 and J usage is TRBJ2-3; TRBD1 was called by the table and not checked on the DNA. The length of the CDR3 is 13 amino acids, counting both ends. CDR1 and CDR2 (germline): MDHEN, SYDVKM. CDR3 amino acids: CASSLGAAPLTVA.

This clonotype came up many times. The V call is TRBV7-3, the J call TRBJ2-2, with TRBD1 matching over 9 bases. The germline CDR1 and CDR2 sequences are SGHTA and FQGTGA. The V and J ends lost 0 bases and 1 base, in that order; junction bases with no gene match: 9. The CDR3 loop spans 19 amino acids. DNA of the CDR3: TGTGCCAGCAGCTTAACGTTGGGGACAGGGAATTTGAACACCGGGGAGCTGTTTTTT. Its protein product is CASSLTLGTGNLNTGELFF.

This clonotype showed up just a few times. The rearrangement links TRBV28 to TRBJ1-3, with D uncertain. CDR3 length equals 13 residues. With 6 bases removed from V and 7 bases from J, the gap between germline ends came to 13 bases. Per germline, CDR1 MDHEN and CDR2 SYDVKM. Here the CDR3 DNA reads TGTGCCAGCAGGGAGTCCATGCTGAACACCATATATTTT. It specifies CASRESMLNTIYF.

This clonotype was seen ten or more times. The chain has TRBV10-3 and TRBJ2-7; 12 bases agree with TRBD2. Germline lookup yields CDR1 ENHRY and CDR2 SYGVKD. With 2 bases clipped from V and 3 bases from J, the junction kept 8 bases outside the gene matches. The CDR3 spans 17 residues. DNA of the CDR3: TGTGCCATCAGTGAGCCCTGGACTAGCGGGGTAGGCTACGAGCAGTACTTC. Its translation: CAISEPWTSGVGYEQYF.

This clonotype was found a few times. At one boundary the junction diverges from the germline segment, which might be a read error. The chain is built from TRBV7-6 and TRBJ2-5, with TRBD1 matching 7 bases. This CDR3 has 16 amino acids. From germline, CDR1 is SGHVS and CDR2 FNYEAQ. CDR3 sequence (DNA): TGTGCTAGCAGCTTAGAGCCGGGACAGATCCAAGAGACCCAGTACTTC. It specifies CASSLEPGQIQETQYF.

As concerns this clonotype: One base away lies a much larger clone, so this may be a sequencing read error. The V call is TRBV7-2, the J call TRBJ2-4; D might be TRBD1 (5 bases). The CDR3 has 15 amino acids. Trimming cost V 0 bases and J 2 bases, with 8 bases left between them. From germline, CDR1 is SGHTA and CDR2 FQGNSA. CDR3 protein: CASSLAGATKNIQYF. The CDR3 DNA reads as TGTGCCAGCAGCTTAGCAGGGGCGACCAAAAACATTCAGTACTTC.

This clonotype was seen more than once but under ten times. The genes are TRBV20-1 and TRBJ2-3; either TRBD1 or TRBD2 may supply D (5 bases each). Germline V gene data show CDR1 as DFQATT and CDR2 as SNEGSKA (reference sequence). The CDR3 is made up of 15 amino acids. The V and J ends lost 6 bases and 6 bases respectively, with 22 bases between them. The CDR3 spells CSAPRRFGTGDTQYF. The CDR3 DNA sequence: TGCAGTGCCCCGAGGAGATTTGGGACCGGGGATACGCAGTATTTT.

At least ten counts were recorded for this clonotype. The junction and the germline gene differ at one end; a read error may be behind it. The chain has TRBV7-2 and TRBJ2-1, with 14 positions matching TRBD2. This CDR3 comprises 13 residues. Germline-derived CDR1 and CDR2 are SGHTA and FQGNSA. The CDR3 spells CASTRLAGGPSVF. The CDR3 DNA reads TGTGCCAGCACCCGACTAGCGGGGGGGCCGTCGGTCTTC.

This clonotype was counted at least ten times. In nucleotides, the CDR3 is TGTGCCACGCGGGGGGGGCCGGGAGAGACCCAGTACTTC. This gives the protein CATRGGPGETQYF. The chain carries TRBV5-4 and TRBJ2-5; TRBD2 aligns across 9 bases. CDR3 length: 13 amino acids. With V trimmed by 9 bases and J by 4 bases, 7 bases remained unmatched. Germline values: CDR1 SGHNT, CDR2 YYREEE (reference sequence). Full variable domain (missing parts from reference TRBV5-4 and TRBJ2-5): ETGVTQSPTHLIKTRGQQVTLRCSSQSGHNTVSWYQQALGQGPQFIFQYYREEENGRGNFPPRFSGLQFPNYSSELNVNALELDDSALYLCATRGGPGETQYFGPGTRLLVL.

This clonotype was detected many times. The chain employs TRBV11-2 and TRBJ1-1, with a weak D call TRBD1 (6 bases). V was cut by 0 bases and J by 0 bases, with 17 bases left in between. The CDR3 is made up of 18 amino acids. Germline-derived CDR1 and CDR2 are SGHAT and FQNNGV. The CDR3 spells CASSLEDSVLLVNTEAFF. Written as DNA, the CDR3 is TGTGCCAGCAGCTTAGAGGACAGCGTCCTTCTCGTGAACACTGAAGCTTTCTTT.

Ten or more counts support this clonotype. The J gene is TRBJ2-5, the V gene TRBV15, with TRBD1 matching 7 bases. Losses at the gene ends were 4 bases for V and 0 bases for J; bases not matched to a gene: 8. There are 16 residues in the CDR3. Germline values: CDR1 LNHNV, CDR2 YYDKDF (reference sequence). This CDR3 is CATSNSGTANQETQYF. DNA of the CDR3: TGTGCCACCAGCAATTCCGGGACAGCCAACCAAGAGACCCAGTACTTC.

This clonotype was picked up a small number of times. The chain joins TRBV20-1 to TRBJ1-5; TRBD1 is a possible D gene (6 bases). The germline CDR1 and CDR2 sequences are DFQATT and SNEGSKA (reference sequence). The CDR3 spans 19 residues. V shed 0 bases and J shed 0 bases, with 21 bases lying between them. The CDR3 reads CSARETRGPESYSNQPQHF. Written as DNA, the CDR3 is TGCAGTGCTAGAGAGACCAGGGGCCCCGAATCGTATAGCAATCAGCCCCAGCATTTT.

This clonotype was counted ten times or more. The chain combines TRBV28 with TRBJ1-2, with 8 bases lining up with TRBD1. V lost 5 bases, J lost 3 bases, and 5 bases stayed unmatched. Per the germline V gene, CDR1 is MDHEN and CDR2 is SYDVKM. This CDR3 contains 14 residues. The DNA for the CDR3 is TGTGCCAGCAGTCCAGGGGGCTTGGACTATGGCTACACCTTC. Translated, it gives CASSPGGLDYGYTF.

At least ten counts were recorded for this clonotype. The chain has TRBV6-2 or TRBV6-3 and TRBJ2-3, with 8 bases identical to TRBD2. V lost 5 bases and J lost 4; bases outside the gene matches: 11. CDR1 is MNHEY, CDR2 SVGEGT, per germline. The CDR3 length is 16 residues. The CDR3, as DNA: TGTGCCAGCAGTCCTTTCGCGGGGGGCCCAGCAGATACGCAGTATTTT. Translated: CASSPFAGGPADTQYF.

This clonotype was counted at least ten times. CDR3 amino acids: CASSFVSVRSTEAFF. The CDR3 nucleotides read TGTGCCAGCAGCTTCGTATCGGTTAGGAGCACTGAAGCTTTCTTT. This chain joins TRBV7-2 and TRBJ1-1; D is unresolved. This CDR3 comprises 15 residues. Germline CDR1 is SGHTA and CDR2 is FQGNSA. The ends were cut back, 3 bases at V and 4 bases at J, with 15 bases in the middle. The variable domain in full, with the rest retrieved from reference TRBV7-2 and TRBJ1-1, is GAGVSQSPSNKVTEKGKDVELRCDPISGHTALYWYRQSLGQGLEFLIYFQGNSAPDKSGLPSDRFSAERTGGSVSTLTIQRTQQEDSAVYLCASSFVSVRSTEAFFGQGTRLTVV.

This clonotype was recorded many times. The chain employs TRBV7-9 and TRBJ1-4; D is unclear. The V and J ends lost 5 bases and 8 bases respectively, with 15 bases between them. CDR1 is SEHNR and CDR2 is FQNEAQ in the germline V gene (reference sequence). The CDR3 is made up of 14 amino acids. The CDR3 is CASSPLDRPEKLFF. DNA of the CDR3: TGTGCCAGCAGCCCTCTGGACCGGCCGGAAAAACTGTTTTTT.

This clonotype was seen many times. This chain links TRBV19 with TRBJ2-3, with TRBD1 matching 9 bases. The V segment lost 4 bases and the J segment 7 bases; nucleotides outside the gene matches: 12. The CDR3 runs to 16 residues. Germline CDR1 and CDR2: LNHDA and SQIVND (reference sequence). The CDR3 DNA reads as TGTGCCAGTAGTAGGAGGACCGGACAGGGGTCAAATACGCAGTATTTT. This codes for CASSRRTGQGSNTQYF.

V gene TRBV20-1 combines with J gene TRBJ2-2; 10 bases agree with TRBD1. J was trimmed by 2 bases and V by 1 base; bases with no gene match: 4. CDR1 is DFQATT and CDR2 is SNEGSKA in the germline V gene (reference sequence). CDR3 length: 16 residues. In nucleotides, the CDR3 is TGCAGTGCTAGAGGACAGGGGGCGATAAACACCGGGGAGCTGTTTTTT. It codes for CSARGQGAINTGELFF.

This clonotype was counted at least ten times. This rearrangement joins TRBV5-1 to TRBJ2-1, with D possibly being TRBD2 (6 bases). Germline CDR1 is SGHRS and CDR2 is YFSETQ. This CDR3 is 16 amino acids long. Trimming took 0 bases from V and 2 from J, leaving 12 bases between them. CDR3 sequence: CASSLAGGVAYNEQFF. For the CDR3, the DNA is TGCGCCAGCAGCTTGGCCGGCGGGGTCGCCTACAATGAGCAGTTCTTC.